The 6 T cell receptor beta chains in this list originate from one sample, sequenced in a study of T cell responses to AZD1222 COVID-19 vaccine. Using immunoSEQ multiplex PCR, the repertoire was profiled, and TCRdb retains in-frame clones only, with some absent. This table has fewer than 90,000 clones, 75% to 90% appearing once. Source: peripheral blood, taken 28 days after the second AZD1222 dose. The receptors were gathered from an adult who received the AZD1222 COVID-19 vaccine.

This clone came up once. J is TRBJ1-2 and V is TRBV14; D is undetermined. There are 13 residues in the CDR3. V was cut by 4 bases and J by 4 bases, with 10 bases left in between. CDR1 is SGHDN and CDR2 is FVKESK in the germline V gene. The CDR3 bases are TGTGCCAGCAGCCCGAATGAAGCCTATGGCTACACCTTC. Its protein product is CASSPNEAYGYTF.

The V and J genes are TRBV28 and TRBJ1-6; D is possibly TRBD1 (5 bases). The CDR3 consists of 15 residues. Germline V gene sequence: CDR1 MDHEN, CDR2 SYDVKM. V was pared by 7 bases and J by 1 base, with 11 bases between. In nucleotides, the CDR3 is TGTGCCAGCATCCCCAGGGCGTCCTATAATTCACCCCTCCACTTT. It codes for CASIPRASYNSPLHF.

On this clone itself: The sample contains more than one DNA sequence encoding this CDR3. The J gene is TRBJ1-5, the V gene TRBV12-3 or TRBV12-4; D unclear. The germline V and J ends were trimmed by 3 bases and 5 bases, with 5 bases remaining between them. This CDR3 is built from 12 residues. CDR3 residues: CASSFWDQPQHF. In DNA form, the CDR3 reads TGTGCCAGCAGTTTCTGGGATCAGCCCCAGCATTTT.

V usage is TRBV7-2 and J usage is TRBJ1-1; D uncertain. CDR1 and CDR2 from the germline V gene are SGHTA and FQGNSA. The CDR3 length is 13 residues. The V gene lost 3 bases and the J gene lost 5 bases, with 10 bases spanning the gap. The CDR3, as DNA: TGTGCCAGCAGCTTCGGAAGGGAGACTGAAGCTTTCTTT. Protein product: CASSFGRETEAFF.

The genes are TRBV3-1 (or the pseudogene TRBV3-2) and TRBJ1-3; D unresolved. Deletions cut 3 bases from V and 0 bases from J, with 18 bases between. Germline lookup yields CDR1 LGHDT and CDR2 YNNKEL (reference sequence). The CDR3 consists of 18 residues. The CDR3 DNA is TGTGCCAGCAGCCAGTCCCGGCTCTCTTACGCCTCTGGAAACACCATATATTTT. This codes for CASSQSRLSYASGNTIYF.

This chain connects TRBV18 to TRBJ2-1, with 8 bases matching TRBD2. With 0 bases clipped from V and 10 bases from J, the junction kept 8 bases outside the gene matches. Germline CDR1 and CDR2: KGHSH and LQKENI. The CDR3 length is 15 residues. In DNA, the CDR3 is TGTGCCAGCTCACCACCCGGGGGGGCCCCCGAGGAGCAGTTCTTC. Translating it yields CASSPPGGAPEEQFF.